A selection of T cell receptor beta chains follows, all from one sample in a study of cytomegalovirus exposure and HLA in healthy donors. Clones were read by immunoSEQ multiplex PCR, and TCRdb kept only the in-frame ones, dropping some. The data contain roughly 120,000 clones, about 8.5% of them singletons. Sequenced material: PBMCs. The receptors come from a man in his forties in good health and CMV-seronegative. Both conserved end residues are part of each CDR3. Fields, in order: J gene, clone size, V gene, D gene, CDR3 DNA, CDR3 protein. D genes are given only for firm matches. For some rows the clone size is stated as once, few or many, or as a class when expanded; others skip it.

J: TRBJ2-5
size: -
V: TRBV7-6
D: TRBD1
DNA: TGTGCCAGCAGCGAAAACAGGGGCGGGGAGACCCAGTACTTC
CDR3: CASSENRGGETQYF

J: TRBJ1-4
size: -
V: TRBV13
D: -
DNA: TGTGCCAGCAGCTCCAGTCCAGAAAGACTGTTTTTT
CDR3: CASSSSPERLFF

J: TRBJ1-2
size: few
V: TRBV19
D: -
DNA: TGTGCCAGTAGTATAGCCAATGATGGCTACACCTTC
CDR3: CASSIANDGYTF

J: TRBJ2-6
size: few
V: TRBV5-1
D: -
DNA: TGCGCCAGCAGCTTAGGCAGGGCGGTTACTGGGGCCAACGTCCTGACTTTC
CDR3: CASSLGRAVTGANVLTF

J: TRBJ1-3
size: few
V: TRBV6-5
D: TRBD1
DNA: TGTGCCAGCAGTTACTCGGCAGGGGGCACGAACACCATATATTTT
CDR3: CASSYSAGGTNTIYF

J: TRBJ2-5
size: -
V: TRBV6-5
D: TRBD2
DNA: TGTGCCAGCAGTCAGGGACTAGCGGGCGGGACCCAGTACTTC
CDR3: CASSQGLAGGTQYF

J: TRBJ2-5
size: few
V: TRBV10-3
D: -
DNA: TGTGCCTCCCGGAGCGGCGAGACCCAGTACTTC
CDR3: CASRSGETQYF

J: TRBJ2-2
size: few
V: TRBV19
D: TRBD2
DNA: TGTGCCAGTAGTACACCTAGCGGGGGCTACAACACCGGGGAGCTGTTTTTT
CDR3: CASSTPSGGYNTGELFF

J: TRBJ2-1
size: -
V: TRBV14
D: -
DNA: TGTGCCAGCAGCCGACAGTACTCCTACAATGAGCAGTTCTTC
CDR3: CASSRQYSYNEQFF

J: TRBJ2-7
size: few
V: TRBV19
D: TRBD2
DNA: TGTGCCAGTGGGACTAGCGGGGACTACGAGCAGTACTTC
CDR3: CASGTSGDYEQYF

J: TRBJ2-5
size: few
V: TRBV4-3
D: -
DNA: TGCGCCAGCAGCCAAGTCGGGGGACACCAAGAGACCCAGTACTTC
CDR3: CASSQVGGHQETQYF

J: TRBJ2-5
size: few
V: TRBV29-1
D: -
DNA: TGCAGCGTATCCTTAGAGACCCAGTACTTC
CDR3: CSVSLETQYF

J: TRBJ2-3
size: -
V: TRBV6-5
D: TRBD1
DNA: TGTGCCAGCACCAGCCCGGGACAGCCTCGGGATACGCAGTATTTT
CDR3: CASTSPGQPRDTQYF

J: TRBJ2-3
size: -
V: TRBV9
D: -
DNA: TGTGCCAGCAGCGCGGCAGGTGGCGGCACAGATACGCAGTATTTT
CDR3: CASSAAGGGTDTQYF

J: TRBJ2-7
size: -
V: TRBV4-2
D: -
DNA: TGTGCCAGCAGCCAAGAAGGAGCCAGCTCCTACGAGCAGTACTTC
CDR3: CASSQEGASSYEQYF

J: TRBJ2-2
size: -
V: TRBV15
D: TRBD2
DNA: TGTGCCACCAGCAGTCCCATTAGACTAGCGGGGGGCGGCGGCACCGGGGAGCTGTTTTTT
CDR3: CATSSPIRLAGGGGTGELFF

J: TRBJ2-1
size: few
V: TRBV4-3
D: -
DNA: TGCGCCAGCAGCCAAGCCGCAGGACATAGTGGTGAGCAGTTCTTC
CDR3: CASSQAAGHSGEQFF

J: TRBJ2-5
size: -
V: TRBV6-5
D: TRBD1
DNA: TGTGCCAGCAGATCTACAGGGGCGCAAGAGACCCAGTACTTC
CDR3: CASRSTGAQETQYF

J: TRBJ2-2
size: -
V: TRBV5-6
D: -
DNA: TGTGCCAGCATCCAAATCCGGGGGGCCAACACCGGGGAGCTGTTTTTT
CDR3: CASIQIRGANTGELFF

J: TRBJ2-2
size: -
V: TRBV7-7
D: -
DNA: TGTGCCAGCAGCTTGGCGGGACAGACCACCGGGGAGCTGTTTTTT
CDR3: CASSLAGQTTGELFF

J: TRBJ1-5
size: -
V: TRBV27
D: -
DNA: TGTGCCAGCAGTCTAGTGGTTGGTCAGCCCCAGCATTTT
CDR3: CASSLVVGQPQHF

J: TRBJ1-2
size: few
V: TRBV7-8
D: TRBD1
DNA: TGTGCCAGCAGCTTAGCTATAGGGCAGGGGGCGAATGGCTACACCTTC
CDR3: CASSLAIGQGANGYTF

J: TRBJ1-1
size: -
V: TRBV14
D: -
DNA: TGTGCCAGCAGCCAAGGGGCGACGAACACTGAAGCTTTCTTT
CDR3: CASSQGATNTEAFF

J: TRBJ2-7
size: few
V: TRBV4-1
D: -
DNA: TGCGCCAGCAGCGACGGACAACCTTACGAGCAGTACTTC
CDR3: CASSDGQPYEQYF

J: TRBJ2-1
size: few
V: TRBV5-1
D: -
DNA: TGCGCCAGCAGCCCAGGTCCAGGGAACAATGAGCAGTTCTTC
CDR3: CASSPGPGNNEQFF

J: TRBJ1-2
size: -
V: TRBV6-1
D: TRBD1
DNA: TGTGCCAGCAGGACAGGGAATGGCTACACCTTC
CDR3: CASRTGNGYTF

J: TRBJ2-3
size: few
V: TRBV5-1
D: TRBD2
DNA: TGCGCCAGCAGCTCCGGACTAGCGGGGTTCACAGATACGCAGTATTTT
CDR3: CASSSGLAGFTDTQYF

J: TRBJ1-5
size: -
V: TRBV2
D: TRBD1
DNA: TGTGCCAGCAGCTCGCAGGGGGCGAAAATCAATCAGCCCCAGCATTTT
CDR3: CASSSQGAKINQPQHF

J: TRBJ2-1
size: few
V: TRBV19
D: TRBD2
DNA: TGTGCCAGTACCCTTAGCGGGGGGACTTACAATGAGCAGTTCTTC
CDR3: CASTLSGGTYNEQFF

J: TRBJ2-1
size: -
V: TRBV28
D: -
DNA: TGTGCCAGCAGTCAGACGGAGAGGAAGCAGTTCTTC
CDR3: CASSQTERKQFF

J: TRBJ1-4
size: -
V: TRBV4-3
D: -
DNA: TGCGCCAGCAGCCAAATGTTGCGTACGGAAAAACTGTTTTTT
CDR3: CASSQMLRTEKLFF

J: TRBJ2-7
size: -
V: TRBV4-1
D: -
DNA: TGCGCCAGCAGCCAAGTCGCAGTCCCATACGAGCAGTACTTC
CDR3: CASSQVAVPYEQYF

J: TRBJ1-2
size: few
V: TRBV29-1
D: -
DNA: TGCAGCGTTGGTATGGGTGCGGGTGGCTACACCTTC
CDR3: CSVGMGAGGYTF

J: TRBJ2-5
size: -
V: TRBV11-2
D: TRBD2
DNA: TGTGCCAGCAGCTTAGATCGGGGAGGGGAGACCCAGTACTTC
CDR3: CASSLDRGGETQYF

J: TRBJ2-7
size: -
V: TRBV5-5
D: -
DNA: TGTGCCAGCAGCTTGGAAGAGGTATACTACGAGCAGTACTTC
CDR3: CASSLEEVYYEQYF

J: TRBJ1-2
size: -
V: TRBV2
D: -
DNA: TGTGCCAGCAGGACAGCGCCTACCTATGGCTACACCTTC
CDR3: CASRTAPTYGYTF

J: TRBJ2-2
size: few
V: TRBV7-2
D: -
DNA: TGTGCCAGCAGCTTAGCGCCCCGGGAGTGGACCGGGGAGCTGTTTTTT
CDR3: CASSLAPREWTGELFF

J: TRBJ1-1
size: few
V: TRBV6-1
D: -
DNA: TGTGCCAGCCGCACCTCTTTGACAGGTAACACTGAAGCTTTCTTT
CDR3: CASRTSLTGNTEAFF

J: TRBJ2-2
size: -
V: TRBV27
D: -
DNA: TGTGCCAGCAGTCCCGGGATCCGGCCCGGGGAGCTGTTTTTT
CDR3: CASSPGIRPGELFF

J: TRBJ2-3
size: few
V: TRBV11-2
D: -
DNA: TGTGCCAGCAGCGCGGGTCAGATGTTTAGCACAGATACGCAGTATTTT
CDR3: CASSAGQMFSTDTQYF

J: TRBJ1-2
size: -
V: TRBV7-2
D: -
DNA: TGTGCCAGCAGCTTAGGGGGGGGTGCCGACTACACCTTC
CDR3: CASSLGGGADYTF

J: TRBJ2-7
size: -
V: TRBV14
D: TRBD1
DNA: TGTGCCAGCAGCCTCAGGACAGGGGGCATCTACGAGCAGTACTTC
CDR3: CASSLRTGGIYEQYF

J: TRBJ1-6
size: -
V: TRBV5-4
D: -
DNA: TGTGCCAGCAGCCGGGACACCGATTCACCCCTCCACTTT
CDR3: CASSRDTDSPLHF

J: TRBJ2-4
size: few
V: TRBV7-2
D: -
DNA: TGTGCCAGCAGCTTTTCCCCAAATCCCAGGGCGGACATTCAGTACTTC
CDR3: CASSFSPNPRADIQYF

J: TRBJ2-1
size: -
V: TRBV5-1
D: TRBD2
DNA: TGCGCCAGCAGCTTGGGACTAGCGGGGGGGCTCTCCTACAATGAGCAGTTCTTC
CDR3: CASSLGLAGGLSYNEQFF

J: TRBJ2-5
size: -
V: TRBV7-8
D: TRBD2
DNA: TGTGCCAGCAGCTTAAACGTGGGGGGACTAGCGGGGGAGACCCAGTACTTC
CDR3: CASSLNVGGLAGETQYF

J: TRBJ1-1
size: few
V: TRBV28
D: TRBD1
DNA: TGTGCCAGCAGTCTCTGGACAGGAGGGATGAACACTGAAGCTTTCTTT
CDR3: CASSLWTGGMNTEAFF

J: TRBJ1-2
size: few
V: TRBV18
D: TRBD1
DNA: TGTGCCAGCTCACCCGGACAGGGGCCTAACTATGGCTACACCTTC
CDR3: CASSPGQGPNYGYTF